This paragraph covers one T cell receptor beta chain sequence. Its antigen is not identified. The record originates from a study of T-cell memory formation after mild COVID-19. Findings and caveats of the study: Cross-reactive memory seemingly joined, as some responding clones were found in pre-infection memory. Clones contracting day 15 to 85 were balanced CD4/CD8; later expanders leaned CD4+.

Via MiXCR, TCRdb re-called the 5' RACE reads, giving one row per CDR3 protein. Here the sample spans 200,000 to 250,000 distinct CDR3 sequences, about 11% being singletons. V was pared by 3 bases and J by 6 bases, with 1 base of the junction left unmatched. Germline-derived CDR1 and CDR2 are SGHNT and YYREEE (reference sequence). This CDR3 contains 15 residues. The TCR sequence derives from a man aged 18 to 29 who had mild COVID-19 (a few samples of this study predate the infection). Cell type and time point are not known. J is TRBJ2-2 and V is TRBV5-4, with 14 bases that match TRBD2. The sample comprised PBMCs or a T cell subset sorted from them (not recorded which). DNA of the CDR3: TGTGCCAGCAGCTGGACTAGCGGGGGGCCCGGGGAGCTGTTTTTT. Protein sequence: CASSWTSGGPGELFF.